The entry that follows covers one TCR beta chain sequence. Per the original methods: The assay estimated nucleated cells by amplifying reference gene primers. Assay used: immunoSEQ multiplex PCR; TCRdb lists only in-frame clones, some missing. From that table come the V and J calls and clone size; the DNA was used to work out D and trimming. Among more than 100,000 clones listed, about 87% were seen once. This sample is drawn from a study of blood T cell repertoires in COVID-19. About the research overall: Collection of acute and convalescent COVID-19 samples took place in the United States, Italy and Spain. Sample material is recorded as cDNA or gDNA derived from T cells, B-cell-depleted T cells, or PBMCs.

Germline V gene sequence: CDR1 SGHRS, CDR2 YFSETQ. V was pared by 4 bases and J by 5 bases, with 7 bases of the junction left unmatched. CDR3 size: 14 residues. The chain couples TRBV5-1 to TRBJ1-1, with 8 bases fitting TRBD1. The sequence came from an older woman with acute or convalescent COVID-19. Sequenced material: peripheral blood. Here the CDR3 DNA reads TGCGCCAGCAGCCCGGGACAGGCGAGGACTGAAGCTTTCTTT. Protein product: CASSPGQARTEAFF.